This is a list of T cell receptor beta chains from one sample in a study of T cell responses to AZD1222 COVID-19 vaccine. TCRdb's copy holds only in-frame clones and misses some; the assay was immunoSEQ multiplex PCR. The sample yields over 110,000 clones, 92% seen once. The sample here was peripheral blood, taken 28 days after the second AZD1222 dose. The receptors here all came from an adult who received the AZD1222 COVID-19 vaccine. Each CDR3 is given with its conserved first and last residue. A D gene is named only where the DNA matches it firmly. Clone size appears in some rows only: once, few, many, or a class for an expanded clone.

J: TRBJ2-3; D: .; size: .; V: TRBV7-2; CDR3: CASSSSRGDTQYF; DNA: TGTGCCAGCAGCTCCTCCCGCGGGGATACGCAGTATTTT
J: TRBJ1-6; D: .; size: .; V: TRBV4-1; CDR3: CASSRNRAENSPLHF; DNA: TGCGCCAGCAGCCGGAACCGGGCAGAAAATTCACCCCTCCACTTT
J: TRBJ2-1; D: TRBD2; size: .; V: TRBV6-1; CDR3: CASSESAGGPSEQFF; DNA: TGTGCCAGCAGTGAATCAGCGGGAGGGCCTAGTGAGCAGTTCTTC
J: TRBJ1-1; D: .; size: .; V: TRBV28; CDR3: CASNGRLNTEAFF; DNA: TGTGCCAGCAACGGGCGTTTGAACACTGAAGCTTTCTTT
J: TRBJ2-1; D: TRBD2; size: .; V: TRBV12-5; CDR3: CASGLVVIAGLSYNEQFF; DNA: TGTGCTAGTGGTTTGGTAGTAATAGCGGGACTCTCCTACAATGAGCAGTTCTTC
J: TRBJ1-1; D: TRBD1; size: .; V: TRBV7-2; CDR3: CASRERQGTKNTEAFF; DNA: TGTGCCAGCAGAGAAAGACAGGGGACGAAGAACACTGAAGCTTTCTTT
J: TRBJ1-2; D: .; size: .; V: TRBV11-2; CDR3: CASSPGPSYGYTF; DNA: TGTGCCAGCAGCCCGGGACCGAGCTATGGCTACACCTTC
J: TRBJ2-5; D: TRBD1; size: .; V: TRBV7-9; CDR3: CASSLELGRGHQETQYF; DNA: TGTGCCAGCAGCTTAGAATTAGGCAGGGGGCACCAAGAGACCCAGTACTTC
J: TRBJ2-3; D: .; size: .; V: TRBV12-3/TRBV12-4; CDR3: CASITPGTDTQYF; DNA: TGTGCCAGCATCACACCCGGCACAGATACGCAGTATTTT
J: TRBJ2-7; D: TRBD2; size: .; V: TRBV13; CDR3: CASSSFTSGGSYEQYF; DNA: TGTGCCAGCAGCTCCTTTACTAGCGGGGGCTCCTACGAGCAGTACTTC
J: TRBJ1-3; D: .; size: few; V: TRBV28; CDR3: CASSWSSGNTIYF; DNA: TGTGCCAGCAGTTGGAGCTCTGGAAACACCATATATTTT
J: TRBJ1-5; D: .; size: .; V: TRBV3-1/TRBV3-2; CDR3: CASNCSLPNSNQPQHF; DNA: TGTGCCAGCAATTGTTCGCTGCCTAATAGCAATCAGCCCCAGCATTTT
J: TRBJ1-6; D: .; size: .; V: TRBV27; CDR3: CAVAPGTHRSPLHF; DNA: TGTGCCGTCGCCCCGGGAACCCATAGGTCACCCCTCCACTTT